These 20 T cell receptor beta chains were sequenced from one sample in a study of cytomegalovirus exposure and HLA in healthy donors. The protocol was immunoSEQ multiplex PCR, while the TCRdb copy is restricted to in-frame clones and leaves out a portion. The table has 60,000 to 65,000 clones, 95% seen once. Material: PBMCs. All receptors come from a young woman in good health and CMV-seropositive.

A word on this clone: Compared with germline, one end of the junction differs, possibly owing to a read error. The CDR3, as DNA: TGTGCCAGCAGCTTAGAGTTCGGACTAGCGGAGGCGAACTTC. Its translation: CASSLEFGLAEANF. J is TRBJ2-7 and V is TRBV7-2, with 10 bases identical to TRBD2. Looked up from germline, CDR1 is SGHTA and CDR2 is FQGNSA. The CDR3 consists of 14 residues.

The rearrangement uses TRBV6-6 and TRBJ1-1; D may be TRBD1 (6 bases). The CDR3 consists of 14 residues. In germline, CDR1 is MNHNY, CDR2 SVGAGI (reference sequence). Trimming cost V 8 bases and J 4 bases, with 17 bases left between them. The CDR3 nucleotides are TGTGCCAGCGGCCAGGGACATGATGGCACTGAAGCTTTCTTT. Protein product: CASGQGHDGTEAFF.

In this sample, this clone turned up once. The gene calls are TRBV5-1 and TRBJ2-7, with 8 bases lining up with TRBD1. J lost 4 bases, V lost 0 bases, and 3 bases had no gene match. Germline V gives CDR1 SGHRS, CDR2 YFSETQ. The CDR3 consists of 14 residues. CDR3 region: CASSLGTGPYEQYF. The DNA of the CDR3 is TGCGCCAGCAGCTTGGGGACAGGGCCATACGAGCAGTACTTC.

This chain links TRBV19 with TRBJ2-1; TRBD2 aligns across 9 bases. Germline loops: CDR1 LNHDA, CDR2 SQIVND (reference sequence). Losses at the gene ends were 3 bases for V and 7 bases for J; bases not matched to a gene: 13. The CDR3 has 17 amino acids. CDR3 DNA: TGTGCCAGTAGTATCCAATTAGCGGGAGTTTCGCATAATGAGCAGTTCTTC. Residues: CASSIQLAGVSHNEQFF.

The chain combines TRBV9 with TRBJ2-7; D may be TRBD2 (5 bases). The CDR3 consists of 14 residues. V was cut by 3 bases and J by 2 bases, with 12 bases left in between. The germline CDR1 and CDR2 sequences are SGDLS and YYNGEE. CDR3 nucleotide sequence: TGTGCCAGCAGCGCCCCCTCGGGGACCTACGAGCAGTACTTC. Protein product: CASSAPSGTYEQYF.

This clone was counted once. The chain joins TRBV7-8 to TRBJ2-5, with TRBD1 matching 10 bases. CDR1 is SGHVS, CDR2 FQNEAQ, per germline. Trimming cost V 4 bases and J 6 bases; bases outside gene matches: 5. This CDR3 region has 14 residues. The CDR3 nucleotides read TGTGCCAGCAGCTCCGGGACAGGGGTGCAGACCCAGTACTTC. Its translation: CASSSGTGVQTQYF.

The chain joins TRBV9 to TRBJ2-1; 7 nucleotides match TRBD2. The germline CDR1 and CDR2 sequences are SGDLS and YYNGEE. The CDR3 extends over 18 amino acids. V was clipped by 2 bases and J by 0 bases; unmatched bases: 11. CDR3: CASSVQGPGGSSYNEQFF. The DNA of the CDR3 is TGTGCCAGCAGCGTTCAGGGCCCGGGGGGAAGCTCCTACAATGAGCAGTTCTTC.

The chain combines TRBV12-1 with TRBJ1-2; TRBD1 was called by the table and not checked on the DNA. TRBV12-1 is a pseudogene locus. The length of the CDR3 is 15 residues. The DNA for the CDR3 is TGTGCCAGCAGCTTTGTAGTTTCCAGGGGCGACGGCTACACCTTC. Translated: CASSFVVSRGDGYTF.

V usage is TRBV5-1 and J usage is TRBJ2-7; 12 bases line up with TRBD2. The CDR3 sequence is 16 residues long. Germline CDR1 and CDR2: SGHRS and YFSETQ. V lost 4 bases to trimming and J lost 2 bases; unmatched junction nucleotides: 7. The CDR3 DNA reads as TGCGCCAGCAGCCCCCTAGCGGGAGGGGCCCCCTACGAGCAGTACTTC. It is translated as CASSPLAGGAPYEQYF.

The genes are TRBV14 and TRBJ1-2; D ambiguous. Trimming shortened V by 1 base and J by 5 bases, and 8 bases separated the two germline ends. The CDR3 runs 13 residues. Germline V lookup: CDR1 SGHDN, CDR2 FVKESK. The CDR3 nucleotides are TGTGCCAGCAGCCAAGGGAGTCGGTATGGCTACACCTTC. Encoded protein: CASSQGSRYGYTF.

This chain links TRBV4-1 with TRBJ2-1; D perhaps matches TRBD2 (6 bases). The CDR3 is 15 residues long. The V end lost 3 bases, the J end lost 1 base, and 10 bases lay between the germline ends. The V gene's germline CDR1 is MGHRA and CDR2 YSYEKL. In nucleotides, the CDR3 is TGCGCCAGCAGCCAGACTAGTAATTCCTACAATGAGCAGTTCTTC. This translates into CASSQTSNSYNEQFF.

This chain uses TRBV30 with TRBJ2-1; 16 positions match TRBD2. The J segment lost 0 bases and the V segment lost 4 bases, leaving 12 bases of the junction unmatched. Per germline, CDR1 GTSNPN and CDR2 SVGIG (reference sequence). CDR3 length equals 20 residues. The CDR3 DNA reads TGTGCCTGGATGCCTTATTCGGGACTAGCGGGAGGGCCCTCCTACAATGAGCAGTTCTTC. Translating gives CAWMPYSGLAGGPSYNEQFF.

The genes are TRBV9 and TRBJ2-5; D not resolved. This CDR3 is 12 amino acids long. V was pared by 0 bases and J by 9 bases, with 9 bases between. Germline V lookup: CDR1 SGDLS, CDR2 YYNGEE. The CDR3: CASSVEDEAQYF. The CDR3 DNA sequence: TGTGCCAGCAGCGTAGAAGATGAGGCCCAGTACTTC.

This sequence joins TRBV6-1 and TRBJ1-3; D ambiguous. Germline V lookup: CDR1 MNHNS, CDR2 SASEGT. This CDR3 spans 12 amino acids. V dropped 3 bases and J dropped 4 bases, with 4 bases sitting between them. This CDR3 reads CASSDIGNTIYF. In DNA form, the CDR3 reads TGTGCCAGCAGTGACATCGGAAACACCATATATTTT.

This chain connects TRBV7-2 to TRBJ2-3; no clear D. Germline V CDR1 and CDR2: SGHTA, FQGNSA. V was pared by 3 bases and J by 0 bases, with 7 bases between. This CDR3 is built from 14 residues. The CDR3 DNA sequence: TGTGCCAGCAGCTTTGGCGGAAGCACAGATACGCAGTATTTT. Amino acids: CASSFGGSTDTQYF.

The genes are TRBV20-1 and TRBJ2-5; D uncertain. With 3 bases removed from V and 1 base from J, the gap between germline ends came to 3 bases. Germline V gene data show CDR1 as DFQATT and CDR2 as SNEGSKA (reference sequence). The CDR3 contains 11 residues. The CDR3 spells CSASRQETQYF. Written as DNA, the CDR3 is TGCAGTGCTAGTCGCCAAGAGACCCAGTACTTC.

The chain has TRBV30 and TRBJ1-2; D is unresolved. The V gene's germline CDR1 is GTSNPN and CDR2 SVGIG (reference sequence). The CDR3 runs to 12 residues. Trimming took 5 bases from V and 1 from J, leaving 8 bases between them. CDR3 coding DNA: TGTGCCTGGTGGTGGAGTAACTATGGCTACACCTTC. Encoded protein: CAWWWSNYGYTF.

CDR3 in DNA: TGTGCCAGTAGCCCCCGTCAGGGCAGCGGGAGACTCAATGAGCAGTTCTTC. It is translated as CASSPRQGSGRLNEQFF. The genes are TRBV19 and TRBJ2-1; 8 bases are shared with TRBD2. V shed 6 bases, J shed 6 bases, and the junction held 16 bases outside the gene matches. Germline lookup yields CDR1 LNHDA and CDR2 SQIVND (reference sequence). The CDR3 is 17 amino acids.

The J gene is TRBJ2-7, the V gene TRBV28; the match to TRBD2 covers 8 bases. The V and J ends lost 5 bases and 5 bases, in that order; junction bases with no gene match: 14. The CDR3 consists of 16 residues. CDR1 MDHEN and CDR2 SYDVKM come from the germline V gene. The CDR3 DNA is TGTGCCAGCAGTCTCCCCCGGGGGGGGATGGGGAACGAGCAGTACTTC. Translation gives CASSLPRGGMGNEQYF.

V gene TRBV6-1 combines with J gene TRBJ1-2, with TRBD1 as a possible D gene (5 bases). Trimming left V 2 bases short and J 3 bases short, with 10 bases between. CDR3 length: 14 residues. Germline values: CDR1 MNHNS, CDR2 SASEGT. The CDR3 DNA sequence: TGTGCCAGCAGTGAACCGGGGGTACACTATGGCTACACCTTC. It encodes CASSEPGVHYGYTF.